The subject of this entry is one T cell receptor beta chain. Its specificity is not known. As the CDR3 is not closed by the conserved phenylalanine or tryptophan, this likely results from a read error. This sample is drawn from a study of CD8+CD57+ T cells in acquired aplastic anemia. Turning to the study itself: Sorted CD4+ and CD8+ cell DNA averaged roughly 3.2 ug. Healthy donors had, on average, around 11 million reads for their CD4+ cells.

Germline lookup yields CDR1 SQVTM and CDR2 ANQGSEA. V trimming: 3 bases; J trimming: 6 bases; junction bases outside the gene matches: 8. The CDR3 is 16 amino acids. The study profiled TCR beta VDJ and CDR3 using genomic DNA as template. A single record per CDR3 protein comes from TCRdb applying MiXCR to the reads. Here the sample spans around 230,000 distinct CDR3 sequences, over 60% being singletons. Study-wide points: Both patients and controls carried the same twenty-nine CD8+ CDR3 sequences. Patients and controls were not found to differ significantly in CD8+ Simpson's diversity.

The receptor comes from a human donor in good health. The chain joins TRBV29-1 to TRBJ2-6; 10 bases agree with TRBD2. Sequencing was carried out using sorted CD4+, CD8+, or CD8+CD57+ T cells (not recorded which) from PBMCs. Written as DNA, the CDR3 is TGCAGCGTTGACCTAGCGGGAGTGTCCGAGGCCAACGTCCTGACTTCC. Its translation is CSVDLAGVSEANVLTS.